A selection of T cell receptor beta chains follows, all from one sample in a study of blood T cell repertoires in COVID-19. Profiled with immunoSEQ multiplex PCR; TCRdb holds only in-frame clones, not every one. The sample contains around 700,000 clones, 70% to 90% of which appear only once. Sequencing was performed on peripheral blood. The origin of the receptors is a young woman with acute or convalescent COVID-19. The CDR3 runs from the conserved cysteine through the conserved F or W. D genes are given only for firm matches. For some rows the clone size is stated as once, few or many, or as a class when expanded; others skip it.

.	TRBV24-1	TRBJ2-2	.	TGTGCCGCCGGCGGATACGACACCGGGGAGCTGTTTTTT	CAAGGYDTGELFF
.	TRBV2	TRBJ2-1	.	TGTGCCAGCAGTGAGAGACTAGTCGGTGCAGATGAGCAGTTCTTC	CASSERLVGADEQFF
TRBD1	TRBV12-3/TRBV12-4	TRBJ1-4	few	TGTGCCAGCAGTTTTGACAGGGATGAAAAACTGTTTTTT	CASSFDRDEKLFF
.	TRBV20-1	TRBJ1-2	.	TGCAGTGCTAGTATGGCGGGACTCTGGGGCTACACCTTC	CSASMAGLWGYTF
.	TRBV7-9	TRBJ1-2	.	TGTGCCAGCAGCCGCGTCCTATATGGCTACACCTTC	CASSRVLYGYTF
TRBD1	TRBV6-6	TRBJ2-7	few	TGTGCCAGCAGTCGGCCTATGACAGGGGCCGGGATCTACGAGCAGTACTTC	CASSRPMTGAGIYEQYF
TRBD1	TRBV28	TRBJ1-1	.	TGTGCCAGCAGTTTGGCAGGGGGCACTGAAGCTTTCTTT	CASSLAGGTEAFF
.	TRBV28	TRBJ1-2	.	TGTGCCAGCAGTTTGGGGGGGCTGAGGAGCTATGGCTACACCTTC	CASSLGGLRSYGYTF
.	TRBV19	TRBJ1-2	.	TGTGCCAGTAGTCCCCTGGGTACGGCAGGGAACTATGGCTACACCTTC	CASSPLGTAGNYGYTF
.	TRBV6-5	TRBJ1-1	once	TGTGCCAGCAGCCGACAAGAGAACACTGAAGCTTTCTTT	CASSRQENTEAFF
.	TRBV10-3	TRBJ1-1	.	TGTGCCATCAGTGCTGCGGGACCGAACACTGAAGCTTTCTTT	CAISAAGPNTEAFF
.	TRBV4-1	TRBJ1-2	.	TGCGCCAGCAGCCAGGATACAAGCGTTATATATGGCTACACCTTC	CASSQDTSVIYGYTF
.	TRBV5-5	TRBJ1-1	once	TGTGCCAGCAGCTTGAGTCAGGGGATCGGTAGCGACACTGAAGCTTTCTTT	CASSLSQGIGSDTEAFF
TRBD1	TRBV4-2	TRBJ1-1	.	TGTGCCAGCAGCCAAGCGAACAGGGGGGACACTGAAGCTTTCTTT	CASSQANRGDTEAFF
TRBD1	TRBV27	TRBJ2-7	.	TGTGCCAGCAGGGACAGGGTGTACGAGCAGTACTTC	CASRDRVYEQYF
TRBD1	TRBV2	TRBJ1-5	few	TGTGCCAGCATTAAGGACAGGGGAGAGGAACAGCCCCAGCATTTT	CASIKDRGEEQPQHF
.	TRBV29-1	TRBJ1-2	.	TGCAGCGTCGAAGCTGCCAGGGGAAACTATGGCTACACCTTC	CSVEAARGNYGYTF
.	TRBV5-1	TRBJ2-3	.	TGCGCCAGCAGCTACGGGACAACCACAGATACGCAGTATTTT	CASSYGTTTDTQYF
.	TRBV30	TRBJ2-7	.	TGTGCCTGGAGTGGAGTGTCCTACGAGCAGTACTTC	CAWSGVSYEQYF
.	TRBV5-1	TRBJ1-2	.	TGCGCCAGCAGTGGGAGCGGGACGGGGTCTTTTGATGGCTACACCTTC	CASSGSGTGSFDGYTF
.	TRBV5-1	TRBJ1-3	.	TGCGCCAGCAGCTTGGCGGCGGAAGGAAACACCATATATTTT	CASSLAAEGNTIYF
.	TRBV11-2	TRBJ1-3	.	TGTGCCAGCAGTTTTCAGATCTCTGGAAACACCATATATTTT	CASSFQISGNTIYF
.	TRBV6-2/TRBV6-3	TRBJ2-7	.	TGTGCCAGCAGTTACTCTCCTTGGACGGACTATTCCTACGAGCAGTACTTC	CASSYSPWTDYSYEQYF
.	TRBV4-3	TRBJ1-3	.	TGCGCCAGCAGCCAAGTGGCGGGGGACGGAGGAAACACCATATATTTT	CASSQVAGDGGNTIYF
.	TRBV27	TRBJ1-1	.	TGTGCCAGCAGTCCCTGGGGGGGGAACACTGAAGCTTTCTTT	CASSPWGGNTEAFF
.	TRBV12-5	TRBJ1-2	.	TGTGCTAGTGGTCCGGGTCCCGCGGTTTATGGCTACACCTTC	CASGPGPAVYGYTF
.	TRBV29-1	TRBJ1-2	few	TGCAGCGTTGAAGTTCTACAGGGCAGGTCTCCTGGCTACACCTTC	CSVEVLQGRSPGYTF
TRBD2	TRBV3-1/TRBV3-2	TRBJ2-7	.	TGTGCCAGCAGCCACCTAGCCGCGGGGGGGCTCGAGCAGTACTTC	CASSHLAAGGLEQYF
.	TRBV27	TRBJ1-3	.	TGTGCCAGCAGTTCCGGGGAGGCAGCTGGAAACACCATATATTTT	CASSSGEAAGNTIYF
.	TRBV5-4	TRBJ1-2	.	TGTGCCAGCAGCTTGGAAACAGGACCCAACTATGGCTACACCTTC	CASSLETGPNYGYTF
TRBD2	TRBV7-2	TRBJ2-1	.	TGTGCCAGCTCCTTCATGGGACTATACAATGAGCAGTTCTTC	CASSFMGLYNEQFF
.	TRBV5-1	TRBJ2-5	once	TGCGCCAGCAGCTGGGCAACCAGGGGAGAAGAGACCCAGTACTTC	CASSWATRGEETQYF
TRBD1	TRBV4-1	TRBJ1-1	.	TGCGCCAGCAGCCAAATAGGGACAGGGAGGACTGAAGCTTTCTTT	CASSQIGTGRTEAFF
TRBD1	TRBV28	TRBJ2-7	.	TGTGCCAGCAGTCCTGGACAGGGGGTAACCTACGAGCAGTACTTC	CASSPGQGVTYEQYF
TRBD2	TRBV6-4	TRBJ2-3	.	TGTGCCAGCAGTGCTGCGGGGGGGGGCACAGATACGCAGTATTTT	CASSAAGGGTDTQYF
.	TRBV5-6	TRBJ2-2	.	TGTGCCAGCAGCTTGTTGGGACACATGAACACCGGGGAGCTGTTTTTT	CASSLLGHMNTGELFF
TRBD2	TRBV2	TRBJ2-2	.	TGTGCCAGCAGTGAAGACGCAGCGGGGGGGCCGAGGGCCGGGGAGCTGTTTTTT	CASSEDAAGGPRAGELFF
.	TRBV27	TRBJ1-2	.	TGTGCCAGCAGCCCAGGGTCCCCTTCTTATGGCTACACCTTC	CASSPGSPSYGYTF
.	TRBV2	TRBJ1-4	.	TGTGCCAGCAGGGCGGACAGACCTAATGAAAAACTGTTTTTT	CASRADRPNEKLFF
.	TRBV15	TRBJ1-5	.	TGTGCCACCAGCAGAGCAGGGGAGGGTCAGCCCCAGCATTTT	CATSRAGEGQPQHF
.	TRBV18	TRBJ1-3	.	TGTGCCAGCTCTAGCGGGACATCTCCGGGCTCTGGAAACACCATATATTTT	CASSSGTSPGSGNTIYF
.	TRBV27	TRBJ1-5	.	TGTGCCAGCAGTCCCCGGGACTTCAGCAATCAGCCCCAGCATTTT	CASSPRDFSNQPQHF
.	TRBV7-3	TRBJ2-2	.	TGTGCCAGCAGCTTAACAGGGGCCACCACCGGGGAGCTGTTTTTT	CASSLTGATTGELFF
.	TRBV6-5	TRBJ1-1	once	TGTGCCAGCATTCAGGACAGTTTGGGCACTGAAGCTTTCTTT	CASIQDSLGTEAFF
.	TRBV25-1	TRBJ1-2	.	TGTGCCAGCACCGGCCCCAACGGGAGGGATGGCTACACCTTC	CASTGPNGRDGYTF
.	TRBV30	TRBJ1-5	.	TGTGCCTGGAGTGGGGGGGGACACCCCCAGCATTTT	CAWSGGGHPQHF